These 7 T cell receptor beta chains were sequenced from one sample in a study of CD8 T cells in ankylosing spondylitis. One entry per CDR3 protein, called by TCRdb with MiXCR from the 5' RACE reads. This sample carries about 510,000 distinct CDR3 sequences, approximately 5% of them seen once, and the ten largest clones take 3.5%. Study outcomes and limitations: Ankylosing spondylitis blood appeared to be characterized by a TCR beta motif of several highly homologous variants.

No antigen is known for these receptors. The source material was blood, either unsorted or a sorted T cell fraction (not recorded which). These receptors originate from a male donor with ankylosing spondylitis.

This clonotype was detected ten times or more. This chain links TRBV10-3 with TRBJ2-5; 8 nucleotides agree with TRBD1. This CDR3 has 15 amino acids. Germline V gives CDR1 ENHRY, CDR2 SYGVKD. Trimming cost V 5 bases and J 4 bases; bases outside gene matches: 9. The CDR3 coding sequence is TGTGCCATCAGTAGCCGACAGGGGCGGGGAGAGACCCAGTACTTC. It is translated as CAISSRQGRGETQYF.

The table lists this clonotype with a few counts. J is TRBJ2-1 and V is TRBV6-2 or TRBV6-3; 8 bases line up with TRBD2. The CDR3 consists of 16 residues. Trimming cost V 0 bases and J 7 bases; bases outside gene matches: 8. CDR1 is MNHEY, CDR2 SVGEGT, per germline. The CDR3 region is CASSYSGTRGWNEQFF. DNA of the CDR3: TGTGCCAGCAGTTACTCAGGGACTAGGGGTTGGAATGAGCAGTTCTTC.

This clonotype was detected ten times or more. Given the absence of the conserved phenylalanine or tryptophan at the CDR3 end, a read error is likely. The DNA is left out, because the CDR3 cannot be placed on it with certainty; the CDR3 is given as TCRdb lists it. This chain's CDR3 is CASSLPIKEL. This chain connects TRBV7-2 to TRBJ2-7. The V gene's germline CDR1 is SGHTA and CDR2 FQGNSA. The CDR3 has 10 amino acids, counting both end residues.

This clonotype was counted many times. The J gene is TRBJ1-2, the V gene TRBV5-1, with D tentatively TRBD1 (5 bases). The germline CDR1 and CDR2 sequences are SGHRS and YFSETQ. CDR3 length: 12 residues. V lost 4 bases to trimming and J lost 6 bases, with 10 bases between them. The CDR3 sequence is CASSPGGDGYTF. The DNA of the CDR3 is TGCGCCAGCAGCCCCGGGGGTGATGGCTACACCTTC.

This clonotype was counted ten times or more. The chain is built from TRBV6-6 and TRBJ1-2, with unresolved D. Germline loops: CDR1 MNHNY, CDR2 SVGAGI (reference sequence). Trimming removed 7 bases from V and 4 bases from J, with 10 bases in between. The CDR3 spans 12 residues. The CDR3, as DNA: TGTGCCAGCACACCGGGCAGCTATGGCTACACCTTC. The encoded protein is CASTPGSYGYTF.

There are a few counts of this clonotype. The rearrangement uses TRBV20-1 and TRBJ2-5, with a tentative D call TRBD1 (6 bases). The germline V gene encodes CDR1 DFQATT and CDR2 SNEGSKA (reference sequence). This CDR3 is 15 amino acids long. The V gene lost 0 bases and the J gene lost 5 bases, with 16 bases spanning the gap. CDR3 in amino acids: CSARDPWGPGETQYF. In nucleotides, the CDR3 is TGCAGTGCTAGAGACCCATGGGGGCCGGGGGAGACCCAGTACTTC.

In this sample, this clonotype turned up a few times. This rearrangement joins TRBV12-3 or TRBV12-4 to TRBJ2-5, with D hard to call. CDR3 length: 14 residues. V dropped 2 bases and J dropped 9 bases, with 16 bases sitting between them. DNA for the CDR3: TGTGCCAGCAGTTTACTCGGCCAGCCGGTGGCCCAGTACTTC. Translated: CASSLLGQPVAQYF.